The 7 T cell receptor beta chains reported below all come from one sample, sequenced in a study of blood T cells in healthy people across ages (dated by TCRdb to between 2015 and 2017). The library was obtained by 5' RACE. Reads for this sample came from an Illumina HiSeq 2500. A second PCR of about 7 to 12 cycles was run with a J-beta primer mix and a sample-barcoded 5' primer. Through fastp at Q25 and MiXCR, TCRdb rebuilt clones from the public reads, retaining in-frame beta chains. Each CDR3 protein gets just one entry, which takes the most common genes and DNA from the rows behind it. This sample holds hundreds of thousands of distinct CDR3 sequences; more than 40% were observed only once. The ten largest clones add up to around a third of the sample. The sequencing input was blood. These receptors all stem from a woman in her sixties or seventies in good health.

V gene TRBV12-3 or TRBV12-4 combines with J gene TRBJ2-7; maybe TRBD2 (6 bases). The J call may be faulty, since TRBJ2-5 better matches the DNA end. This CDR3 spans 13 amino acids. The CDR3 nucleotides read TGTGCCAGCACCGTAGGCGGGGCGGAGACCCAGTACTTC. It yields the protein CASTVGGAETQYF.

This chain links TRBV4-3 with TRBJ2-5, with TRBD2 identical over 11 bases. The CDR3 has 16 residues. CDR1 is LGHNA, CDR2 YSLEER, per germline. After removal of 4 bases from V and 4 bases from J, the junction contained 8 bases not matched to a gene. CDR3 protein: CASSRVAGGLGETQYF. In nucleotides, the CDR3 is TGCGCCAGCAGCCGAGTAGCGGGAGGGCTGGGAGAGACCCAGTACTTC.

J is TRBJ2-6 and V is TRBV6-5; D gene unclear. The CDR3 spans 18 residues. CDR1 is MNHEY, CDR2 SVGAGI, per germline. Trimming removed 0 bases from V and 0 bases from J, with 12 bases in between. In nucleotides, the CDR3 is TGTGCCAGCAGTTACTCGGGATACGTTACCTCTGGGGCCAACGTCCTGACTTTC. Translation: CASSYSGYVTSGANVLTF.

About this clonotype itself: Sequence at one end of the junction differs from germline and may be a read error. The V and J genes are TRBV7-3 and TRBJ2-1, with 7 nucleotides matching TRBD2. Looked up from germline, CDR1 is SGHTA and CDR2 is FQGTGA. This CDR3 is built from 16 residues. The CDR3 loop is CANSLKKRLALNEQFF. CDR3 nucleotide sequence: TGTGCCAACAGCTTAAAGAAGAGACTAGCACTAAATGAGCAGTTCTTC. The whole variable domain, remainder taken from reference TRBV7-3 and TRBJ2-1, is GAGVSQTPSNKVTEKGKYVELRCDPISGHTALYWYRQSLGQGPEFLIYFQGTGAADDSGLPNDRFFAVRPEGSVSTLKIQRTERGDSAVYLCANSLKKRLALNEQFFGPGTRLTVL.

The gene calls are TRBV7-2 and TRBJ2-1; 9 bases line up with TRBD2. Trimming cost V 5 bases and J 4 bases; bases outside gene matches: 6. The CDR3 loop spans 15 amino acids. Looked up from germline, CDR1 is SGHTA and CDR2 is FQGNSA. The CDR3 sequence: CASSPGTSRYNEQFF. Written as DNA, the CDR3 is TGTGCCAGCAGCCCAGGGACTAGCAGATACAATGAGCAGTTCTTC.

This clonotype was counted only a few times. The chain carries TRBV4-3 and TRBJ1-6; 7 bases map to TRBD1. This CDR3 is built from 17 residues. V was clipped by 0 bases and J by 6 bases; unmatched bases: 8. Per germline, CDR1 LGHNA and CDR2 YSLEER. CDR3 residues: CASSQEGLQGSNSPLHF. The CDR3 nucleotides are TGCGCCAGCAGCCAAGAGGGCCTACAGGGGTCTAATTCACCCCTCCACTTT.

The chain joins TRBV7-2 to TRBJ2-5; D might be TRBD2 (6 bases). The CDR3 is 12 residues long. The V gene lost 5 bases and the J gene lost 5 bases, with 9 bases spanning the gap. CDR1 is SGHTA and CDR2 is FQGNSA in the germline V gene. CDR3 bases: TGTGCCAGCAGCGTCGGGAGTGAGACCCAGTACTTC. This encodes CASSVGSETQYF.